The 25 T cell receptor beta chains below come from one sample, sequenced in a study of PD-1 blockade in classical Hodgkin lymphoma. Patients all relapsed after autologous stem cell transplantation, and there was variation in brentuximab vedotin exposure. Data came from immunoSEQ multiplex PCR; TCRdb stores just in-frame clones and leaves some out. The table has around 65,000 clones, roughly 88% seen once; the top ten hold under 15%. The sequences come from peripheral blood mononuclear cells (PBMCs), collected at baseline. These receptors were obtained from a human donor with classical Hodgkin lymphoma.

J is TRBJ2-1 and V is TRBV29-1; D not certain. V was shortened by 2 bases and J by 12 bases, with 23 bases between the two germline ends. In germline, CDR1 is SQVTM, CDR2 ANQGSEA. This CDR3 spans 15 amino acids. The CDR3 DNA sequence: TGCAGCGTTGAATCGGTTCTCTTGACCTCCCTGGGGCAGTTCTTC. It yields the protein CSVESVLLTSLGQFF.

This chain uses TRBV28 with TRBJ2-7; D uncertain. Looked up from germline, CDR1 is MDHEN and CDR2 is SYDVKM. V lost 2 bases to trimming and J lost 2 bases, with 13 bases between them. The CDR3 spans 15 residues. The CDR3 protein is CASSLGASFPYEQYF. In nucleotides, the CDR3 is TGTGCCAGCAGTTTAGGAGCGTCGTTCCCCTACGAGCAGTACTTC.

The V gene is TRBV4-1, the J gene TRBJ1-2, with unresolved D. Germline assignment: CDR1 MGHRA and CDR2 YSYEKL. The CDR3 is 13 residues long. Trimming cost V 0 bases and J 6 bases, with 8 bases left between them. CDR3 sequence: CASSQDEADGYTF. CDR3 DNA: TGCGCCAGCAGCCAAGATGAGGCAGATGGCTACACCTTC.

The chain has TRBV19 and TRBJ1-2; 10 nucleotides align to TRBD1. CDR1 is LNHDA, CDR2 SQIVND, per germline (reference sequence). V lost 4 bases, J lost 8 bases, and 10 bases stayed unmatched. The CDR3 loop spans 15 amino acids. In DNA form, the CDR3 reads TGTGCCAGTAGTAATGACAGGGGGCCCGCCCGCGGCTACACCTTC. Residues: CASSNDRGPARGYTF.

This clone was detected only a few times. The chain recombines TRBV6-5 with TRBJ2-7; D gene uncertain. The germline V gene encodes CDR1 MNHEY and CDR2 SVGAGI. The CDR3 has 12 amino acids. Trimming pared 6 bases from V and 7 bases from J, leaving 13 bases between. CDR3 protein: CASRSTLREQYF. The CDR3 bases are TGTGCCAGCAGGTCAACGCTCCGGGAGCAGTACTTC.

CDR3 DNA sequence: TGTGCCAGCAGCGGCCAACCCGGGGAGCTGTTTTTT. Protein product: CASSGQPGELFF. The rearrangement uses TRBV9 and TRBJ2-2; D call uncertain. Germline assignment: CDR1 SGDLS and CDR2 YYNGEE. V was clipped by 3 bases and J by 6 bases, with 6 bases between them. The CDR3 is 12 residues long.

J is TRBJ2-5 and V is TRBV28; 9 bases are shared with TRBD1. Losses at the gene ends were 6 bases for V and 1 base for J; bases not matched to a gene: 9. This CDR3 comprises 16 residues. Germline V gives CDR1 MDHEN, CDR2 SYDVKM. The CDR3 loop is CASSFPKTGGQETQYF. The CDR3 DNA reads TGTGCCAGCAGCTTCCCAAAGACAGGGGGCCAAGAGACCCAGTACTTC.

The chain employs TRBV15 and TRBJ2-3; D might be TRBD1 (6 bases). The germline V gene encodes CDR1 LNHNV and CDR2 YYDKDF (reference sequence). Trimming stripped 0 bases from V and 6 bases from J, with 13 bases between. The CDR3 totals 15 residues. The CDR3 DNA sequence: TGTGCCACCAGCAGAGATGCCAGGGGACCGGATACGCAGTATTTT. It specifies CATSRDARGPDTQYF.

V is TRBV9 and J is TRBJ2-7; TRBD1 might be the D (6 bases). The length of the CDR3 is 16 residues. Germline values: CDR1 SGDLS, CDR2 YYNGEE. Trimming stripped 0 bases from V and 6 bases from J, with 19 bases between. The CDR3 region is CASSVGSSYRVSEQYF. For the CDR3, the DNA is TGTGCCAGCAGCGTAGGGTCCTCGTACAGGGTAAGCGAGCAGTACTTC.

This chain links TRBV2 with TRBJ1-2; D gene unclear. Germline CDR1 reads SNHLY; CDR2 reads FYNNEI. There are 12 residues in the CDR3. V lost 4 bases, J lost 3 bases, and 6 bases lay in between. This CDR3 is CASSGNYYGYTF. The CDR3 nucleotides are TGTGCCAGCAGTGGCAACTACTATGGCTACACCTTC. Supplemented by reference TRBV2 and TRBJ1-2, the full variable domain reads EPEVTQTPSHQVTQMGQEVILRCVPISNHLYFYWYRQILGQKVEFLVSFYNNEISEKSEIFDDQFSVERPDGSNFTLKIRSTKLEDSAMYFCASSGNYYGYTFGSGTRLTVV.

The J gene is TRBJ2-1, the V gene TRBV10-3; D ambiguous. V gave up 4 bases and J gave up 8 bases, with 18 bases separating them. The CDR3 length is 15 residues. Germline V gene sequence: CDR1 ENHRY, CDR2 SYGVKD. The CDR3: CAISANPGHLDEQFF. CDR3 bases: TGTGCCATCAGTGCGAATCCCGGGCACCTCGATGAGCAGTTCTTC.

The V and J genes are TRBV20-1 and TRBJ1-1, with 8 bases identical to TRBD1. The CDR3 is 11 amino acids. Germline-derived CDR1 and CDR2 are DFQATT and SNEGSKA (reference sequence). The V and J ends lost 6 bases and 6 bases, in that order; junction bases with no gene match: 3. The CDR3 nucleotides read TGCAGTGCGACAGGGGTGGCTGAAGCTTTCTTT. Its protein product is CSATGVAEAFF.

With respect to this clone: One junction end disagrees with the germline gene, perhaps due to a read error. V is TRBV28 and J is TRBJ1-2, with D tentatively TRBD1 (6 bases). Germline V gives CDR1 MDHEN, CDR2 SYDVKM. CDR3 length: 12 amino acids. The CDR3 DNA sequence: TGTGCCAGCAGTTTAGGACAGCGGCTGCCCCTCTTC. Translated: CASSLGQRLPLF.

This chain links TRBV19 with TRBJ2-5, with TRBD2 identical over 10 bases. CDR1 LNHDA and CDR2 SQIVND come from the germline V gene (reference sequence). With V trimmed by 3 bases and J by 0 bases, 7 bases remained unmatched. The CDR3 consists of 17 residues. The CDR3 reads CASSIGASGGDQETQYF. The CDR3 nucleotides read TGTGCCAGTAGTATCGGGGCGAGCGGGGGGGACCAAGAGACCCAGTACTTC.

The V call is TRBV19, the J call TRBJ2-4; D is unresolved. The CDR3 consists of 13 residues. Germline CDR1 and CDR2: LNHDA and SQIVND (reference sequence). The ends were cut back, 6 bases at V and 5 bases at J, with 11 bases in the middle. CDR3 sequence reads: CASSLNRENIQYF. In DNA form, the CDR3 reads TGTGCCAGTAGCCTAAACAGAGAAAACATTCAGTACTTC. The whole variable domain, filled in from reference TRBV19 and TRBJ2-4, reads DGGITQSPKYLFRKEGQNVTLSCEQNLNHDAMYWYRQDPGQGLRLIYYSQIVNDFQKGDIAEGYSVSREKKESFPLTVTSAQKNPTAFYLCASSLNRENIQYFGAGTRLSVL.

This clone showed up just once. CDR3 DNA: TGTGCCAGTAGTCCCGACATAGTTCTTGGTATGCCCCAGCATTTT. Translated, it gives CASSPDIVLGMPQHF. The genes are TRBV19 and TRBJ1-5, with D unresolved. This CDR3 has 15 residues. Trimming removed 5 bases from V and 9 bases from J, with 20 bases in between. The germline V gene encodes CDR1 LNHDA and CDR2 SQIVND (reference sequence). Together with reference TRBV19 and TRBJ1-5, the CDR3 gives the full variable domain: DGGITQSPKYLFRKEGQNVTLSCEQNLNHDAMYWYRQDPGQGLRLIYYSQIVNDFQKGDIAEGYSVSREKKESFPLTVTSAQKNPTAFYLCASSPDIVLGMPQHFGDGTRLSIL.

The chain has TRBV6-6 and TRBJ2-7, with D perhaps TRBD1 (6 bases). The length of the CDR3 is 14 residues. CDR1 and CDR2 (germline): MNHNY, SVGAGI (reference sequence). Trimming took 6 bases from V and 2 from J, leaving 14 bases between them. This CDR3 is CASRPTGHTYEQYF. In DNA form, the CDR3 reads TGTGCCAGCAGACCCACGGGACACACCTACGAGCAGTACTTC.

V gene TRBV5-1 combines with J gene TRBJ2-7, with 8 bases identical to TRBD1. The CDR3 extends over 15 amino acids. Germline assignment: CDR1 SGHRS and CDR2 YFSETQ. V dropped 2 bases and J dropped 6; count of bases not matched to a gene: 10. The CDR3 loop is CASSLSFGQGGEQYF. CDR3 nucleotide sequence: TGCGCCAGCAGCTTAAGTTTCGGACAGGGAGGCGAGCAGTACTTC.

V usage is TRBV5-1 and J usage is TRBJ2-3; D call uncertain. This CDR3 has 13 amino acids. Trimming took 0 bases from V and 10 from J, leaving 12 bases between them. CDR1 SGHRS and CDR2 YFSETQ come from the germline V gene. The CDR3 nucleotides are TGCGCCAGCAGCTTGGAGCCCAGCACCGCGCAGTATTTT. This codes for CASSLEPSTAQYF.

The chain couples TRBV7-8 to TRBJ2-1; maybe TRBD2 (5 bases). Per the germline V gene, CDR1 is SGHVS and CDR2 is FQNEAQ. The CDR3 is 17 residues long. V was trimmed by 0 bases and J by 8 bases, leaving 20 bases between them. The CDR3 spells CASSLAPGLARIHEQFF. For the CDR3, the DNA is TGTGCCAGCAGCTTAGCTCCCGGATTAGCGAGAATCCATGAGCAGTTCTTC.

CDR3 sequence: CASSTTWAGLTEAFF. The CDR3 nucleotides are TGCGCCAGCAGCACCACATGGGCAGGGCTCACTGAAGCTTTCTTT. The chain carries TRBV4-1 and TRBJ1-1, with D perhaps matching TRBD1 (5 bases). V was cut by 5 bases and J by 4 bases, with 17 bases left in between. Germline values: CDR1 MGHRA, CDR2 YSYEKL. This CDR3 has 15 residues.

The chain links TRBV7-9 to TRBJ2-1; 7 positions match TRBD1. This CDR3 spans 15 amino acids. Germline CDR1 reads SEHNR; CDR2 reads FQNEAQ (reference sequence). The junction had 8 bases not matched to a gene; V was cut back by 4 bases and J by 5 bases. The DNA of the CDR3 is TGTGCCAGCAGCTCCGGGACAGTTTACGACAATGAGCAGTTCTTC. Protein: CASSSGTVYDNEQFF.

This chain's CDR3 is CASRMTGGGNTEAFF. In DNA, the CDR3 is TGCGCCAGCAGAATGACAGGGGGTGGAAACACTGAAGCTTTCTTT. This chain links TRBV5-1 with TRBJ1-1; 9 bases match TRBD1. The germline V gene encodes CDR1 SGHRS and CDR2 YFSETQ. The CDR3 is made up of 15 amino acids. Unmatched junction bases numbered 7, after V lost 5 bases and J lost 2 bases.

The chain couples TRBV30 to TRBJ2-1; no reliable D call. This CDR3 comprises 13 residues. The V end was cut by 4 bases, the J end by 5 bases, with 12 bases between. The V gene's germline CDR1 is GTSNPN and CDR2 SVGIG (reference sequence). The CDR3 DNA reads TGTGCCTGGAAAGCCGGACGGAACAATGAGCAGTTCTTC. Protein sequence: CAWKAGRNNEQFF.

DNA for the CDR3: TGTGCCAGCAGCTTAGAAGTCCGGGCAGCAACCAGCTATGGCTACACCTTC. The encoded protein is CASSLEVRAATSYGYTF. The chain links TRBV7-8 to TRBJ1-2, with unresolved D. V was shortened by 1 base and J by 4 bases, with 19 bases between the two germline ends. CDR3 length equals 17 residues. Germline assignment: CDR1 SGHVS and CDR2 FQNEAQ.